This is a list of T cell receptor beta chains from one sample in a study of cytomegalovirus exposure and HLA in healthy donors. TCRdb keeps only in-frame clones here, not all; method: immunoSEQ multiplex PCR. This repertoire shows about 150,000 clones, 60% to 85% found once; its top ten account for about 4%. The sequenced sample was PBMCs. The receptors shown here come from a woman aged 40 to 49 in good health and CMV-seronegative. Both conserved end residues are part of each CDR3. The order of the fields is V gene, D gene, J gene, clone size, CDR3 protein, CDR3 DNA. A D gene is named only where the DNA matches it firmly. Only part of the rows carry a size: once, few, many, or a class if the clone is expanded.

>TRBV6-6|TRBD1|TRBJ2-2|NA
CASSNQGAGTGELFF
TGTGCCAGCAGTAATCAGGGGGCCGGCACCGGGGAGCTGTTTTTT
>TRBV19|NA|TRBJ1-1|NA
CASSQTGFATEAFF
TGTGCCAGTAGCCAAACAGGTTTTGCCACTGAAGCTTTCTTT
>TRBV11-2|NA|TRBJ2-5|once
CASSLTGSTEETQYF
TGTGCCAGCAGCTTAACAGGGTCAACTGAAGAGACCCAGTACTTC
>TRBV5-4|TRBD2|TRBJ2-7|NA
CASSRELAGDYEQYF
TGTGCCAGCAGCCGCGAACTAGCGGGAGACTACGAGCAGTACTTC
>TRBV5-1|NA|TRBJ2-3|once
CASSLVPGRGGTDTQYF
TGCGCCAGCAGCTTGGTCCCGGGCCGAGGGGGAACAGATACGCAGTATTTT
>TRBV5-1|TRBD1|TRBJ2-7|NA
CASAPGQGISYEQYF
TGCGCCAGCGCTCCGGGACAGGGAATATCCTACGAGCAGTACTTC
>TRBV5-6|TRBD1|TRBJ1-4|NA
CASSYRDRGNEKLFF
TGTGCCAGCAGCTACCGGGACAGGGGTAACGAAAAACTGTTTTTT
>TRBV5-3|NA|TRBJ1-3|NA
CASHQGGYGNTIYF
TGTGCCAGCCACCAAGGCGGATACGGAAACACCATATATTTT
>TRBV7-9|TRBD1|TRBJ1-5|once
CASSLARTHRGGDQPQHF
TGTGCCAGCAGCTTAGCCCGAACCCACAGGGGGGGGGATCAGCCCCAGCATTTT
>TRBV18|TRBD1|TRBJ2-7|NA
CASSRSGTEPYEQYF
TGTGCCAGCTCACGCTCCGGGACAGAGCCCTACGAGCAGTACTTC
>TRBV11-3|NA|TRBJ1-4|NA
CASMQGSDGKLFF
TGTGCCAGTATGCAGGGTTCTGATGGAAAACTGTTTTTT
>TRBV19|NA|TRBJ2-2|once
CASSIDPGRDTGELFF
TGTGCCAGTAGTATAGATCCCGGCCGGGACACCGGGGAGCTGTTTTTT
>TRBV4-1|NA|TRBJ2-2|once
CASSQALRGADTGELFF
TGCGCCAGCAGCCAGGCACTCCGGGGGGCGGACACCGGGGAGCTGTTTTTT
>TRBV9|TRBD1|TRBJ1-4|NA
CASSVDRGPVGEKLFF
TGTGCCAGCAGCGTAGACAGGGGTCCAGTGGGGGAAAAACTGTTTTTT
>TRBV28|TRBD1|TRBJ1-5|NA
CASSMDRVQPQHF
TGTGCCAGCAGCATGGACAGGGTCCAGCCCCAGCATTTT
>TRBV6-6|NA|TRBJ1-1|NA
CATAGVNTEAFF
TGTGCGACCGCAGGGGTGAACACTGAAGCTTTCTTT
>TRBV10-2|NA|TRBJ2-1|NA
CASSEVPYNEQFF
TGCGCCAGCAGTGAGGTTCCATACAATGAGCAGTTCTTC
>TRBV7-8|NA|TRBJ1-6|NA
CASSLGQTLSPLHF
TGTGCCAGCAGCTTAGGGCAAACGCTTTCACCCCTCCACTTT
>TRBV4-1|NA|TRBJ2-7|NA
CASSHEPVVEQYF
TGCGCCAGCAGCCATGAACCGGTGGTGGAGCAGTACTTC
>TRBV27|NA|TRBJ2-7|once
CASTQAPVAYEQYF
TGTGCCAGCACCCAAGCTCCTGTTGCCTACGAGCAGTACTTC
>TRBV29-1|TRBD2|TRBJ2-1|NA
CSVDSRGVYNEQFF
TGCAGCGTTGACTCCCGGGGGGTTTACAATGAGCAGTTCTTC
>TRBV28|NA|TRBJ1-6|NA
CASSRLGGEIGSPLHF
TGTGCCAGCAGTCGGTTGGGAGGGGAGATAGGTTCACCCCTCCACTTT
>TRBV5-1|TRBD2|TRBJ2-1|once
CASRLAGEFSLNEQFF
TGCGCCAGCCGCCTAGCGGGAGAATTCTCCCTCAATGAGCAGTTCTTC
>TRBV28|NA|TRBJ2-7|once
CASSPVGGYGNYEQYF
TGTGCCAGCAGCCCCGTCGGAGGGTATGGGAACTACGAGCAGTACTTC
>TRBV5-1|NA|TRBJ2-5|NA
CASSPLGSRQETQYF
TGCGCCAGCAGCCCCTTGGGGAGTCGGCAAGAGACCCAGTACTTC
>TRBV5-4|TRBD1|TRBJ1-4|NA
CASSLSTGGSEKLFF
TGTGCCAGCAGCTTGAGTACAGGGGGGAGTGAAAAACTGTTTTTT
>TRBV7-9|NA|TRBJ2-7|NA
CASSLMGEGAYEQYF
TGTGCCAGCAGCTTAATGGGGGAGGGGGCCTACGAGCAGTACTTC
>TRBV28|TRBD1|TRBJ1-1|few
CASSFLDRERTEAFF
TGTGCCAGCAGTTTCCTGGACAGGGAACGGACTGAAGCTTTCTTT
>TRBV28|NA|TRBJ1-4|NA
CASSSPGAANEKLFF
TGTGCCAGCAGTTCCCCAGGGGCGGCTAATGAAAAACTGTTTTTT
>TRBV6-1|NA|TRBJ2-7|NA
CASSEATGVKYF
TGTGCCAGCAGTGAAGCGACGGGGGTTAAGTACTTC
>TRBV29-1|NA|TRBJ2-3|NA
CSVGVGALDTQYF
TGCAGCGTTGGAGTGGGGGCTTTAGATACGCAGTATTTT
>TRBV29-1|TRBD1|TRBJ2-5|NA
CSVLEVGGMETQYF
TGCAGCGTCCTTGAGGTAGGGGGCATGGAGACCCAGTACTTC
>TRBV7-9|TRBD1|TRBJ2-3|NA
CASLSTGGTDTQYF
TGTGCCAGCCTCTCGACAGGGGGTACAGATACGCAGTATTTT
>TRBV30|NA|TRBJ2-7|few
CAWSGLGGGEQYF
TGTGCCTGGAGTGGCCTGGGGGGAGGCGAGCAGTACTTC
>TRBV19|NA|TRBJ2-2|NA
CASSQQGFTGELFF
TGTGCCAGTAGCCAACAGGGTTTCACCGGGGAGCTGTTTTTT
>TRBV12-2|NA|TRBJ1-6|NA
CASRCRSGINSPLHF
TGTGCAAGTCGCTGCCGGTCAGGGATTAATTCACCCCTCCACTTT
>TRBV11-3|TRBD1|TRBJ1-6|NA
CASSLGGVRDRGSSPLHF
TGTGCCAGCAGCTTAGGGGGTGTACGGGACAGGGGGAGTTCACCCCTCCACTTT
>TRBV5-1|TRBD1|TRBJ1-2|NA
CASSPGQGANYGYTF
TGCGCCAGCAGCCCTGGACAGGGGGCTAACTATGGCTACACCTTC
>TRBV19|NA|TRBJ1-1|NA
CASSMRSMNTEAFF
TGTGCCAGTAGTATGCGGAGCATGAACACTGAAGCTTTCTTT
>TRBV10-3|TRBD1|TRBJ2-7|NA
CAISLDRDEQYF
TGTGCCATCAGCCTGGACAGGGACGAGCAGTACTTC
>TRBV19|NA|TRBJ1-1|NA
CASTTGRNTEAFF
TGTGCCAGTACCACAGGGAGGAACACTGAAGCTTTCTTT
>TRBV7-2|NA|TRBJ1-4|once
CASSLGTRATNEKLFF
TGTGCCAGCAGCTTAGGGACCAGGGCAACTAATGAAAAACTGTTTTTT
>TRBV2|TRBD2|TRBJ2-3|once
CASSEVLAGAKPQYF
TGTGCCAGCAGTGAGGTGTTAGCGGGGGCCAAACCGCAGTATTTT
>TRBV10-1|NA|TRBJ2-3|NA
CASSEDPGPTDTQYF
TGCGCCAGCAGTGAGGACCCGGGTCCCACAGATACGCAGTATTTT
>TRBV18|NA|TRBJ1-2|NA
CASSPQDIYGYTF
TGTGCCAGCTCACCACAGGACATCTATGGCTACACCTTC
>TRBV6-5|TRBD1|TRBJ1-1|NA
CASRPRDSQAFF
TGTGCCAGCAGGCCCCGGGACAGCCAAGCTTTCTTT
>TRBV19|TRBD1|TRBJ1-4|NA
CASRQGTGKEKLFF
TGTGCCAGTAGACAAGGGACAGGGAAGGAAAAACTGTTTTTT
>TRBV29-1|TRBD1|TRBJ2-1|once
CSFGTGGVNEQFF
TGCAGCTTCGGGACAGGGGGAGTCAATGAGCAGTTCTTC
>TRBV2|TRBD2|TRBJ2-3|NA
CASSPRTSGTDTQYF
TGTGCCAGCAGCCCACGGACTAGCGGGACAGATACGCAGTATTTT
>TRBV29-1|NA|TRBJ2-5|once
CSVEGRGQPQETQYF
TGCAGCGTTGAGGGGCGGGGGCAACCTCAAGAGACCCAGTACTTC
>TRBV5-1|TRBD1|TRBJ2-5|NA
CASSQLGTDNQETQYF
TGCGCCAGCAGCCAGCTGGGGACAGATAACCAAGAGACCCAGTACTTC
>TRBV5-1|NA|TRBJ1-1|once
CASSLDRASMNTEAFF
TGCGCCAGCAGCTTGGACAGGGCATCCATGAACACTGAAGCTTTCTTT
>TRBV10-2|TRBD1|TRBJ1-1|NA
CASSELGPAGGLAFF
TGCGCCAGCAGTGAACTCGGGCCGGCAGGGGGGTTGGCTTTCTTT
>TRBV27|TRBD1|TRBJ2-3|NA
CASSFHGQGRGTDTQYF
TGTGCCAGCAGTTTCCACGGACAGGGGAGGGGCACAGATACGCAGTATTTT
>TRBV6-1|TRBD1|TRBJ2-7|once
CASSSHGQGLYEQYF
TGTGCCAGCAGTTCCCACGGACAGGGTCTTTACGAGCAGTACTTC
>TRBV6-1|NA|TRBJ1-1|once
CASLYRENTEAFF
TGTGCCAGCTTATACAGGGAGAACACTGAAGCTTTCTTT